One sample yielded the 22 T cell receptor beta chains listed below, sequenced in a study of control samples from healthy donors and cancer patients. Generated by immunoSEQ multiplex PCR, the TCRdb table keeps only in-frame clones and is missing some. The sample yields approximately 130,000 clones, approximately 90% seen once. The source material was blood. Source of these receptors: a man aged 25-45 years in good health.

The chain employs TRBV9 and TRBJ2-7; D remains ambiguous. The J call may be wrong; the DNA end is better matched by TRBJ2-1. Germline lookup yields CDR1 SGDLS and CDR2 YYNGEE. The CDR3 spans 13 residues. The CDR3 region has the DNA TGTGCCAGCAGCCTCCGCTCCTACAATGAGCAGTTCTTC. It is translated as CASSLRSYNEQFF.

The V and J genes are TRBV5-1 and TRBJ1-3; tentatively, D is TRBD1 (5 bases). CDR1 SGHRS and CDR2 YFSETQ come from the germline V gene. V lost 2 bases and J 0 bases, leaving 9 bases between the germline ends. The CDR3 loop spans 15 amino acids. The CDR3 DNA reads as TGCGCCAGCAGCTTCGACAGCTACTCTGGAAACACCATATATTTT. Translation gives CASSFDSYSGNTIYF.

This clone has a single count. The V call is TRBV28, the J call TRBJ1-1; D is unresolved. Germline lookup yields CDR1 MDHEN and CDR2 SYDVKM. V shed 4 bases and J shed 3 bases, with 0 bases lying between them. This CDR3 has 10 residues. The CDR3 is CASSYTEAFF. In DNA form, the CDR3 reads TGTGCCAGCAGTTACACTGAAGCTTTCTTT.

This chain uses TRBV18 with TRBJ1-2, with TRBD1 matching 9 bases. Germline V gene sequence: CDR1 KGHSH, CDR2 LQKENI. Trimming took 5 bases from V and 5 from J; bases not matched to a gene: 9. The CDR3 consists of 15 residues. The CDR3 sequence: CASSTRTGEEYGYTF. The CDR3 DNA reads TGTGCCAGCTCAACCCGGACAGGGGAGGAGTATGGCTACACCTTC. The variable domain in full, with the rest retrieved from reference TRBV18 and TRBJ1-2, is NAGVMQNPRHLVRRRGQEARLRCSPMKGHSHVYWYRQLPEEGLKFMVYLQKENIIDESGMPKERFSAEFPKEGPSILRIQQVVRGDSAAYFCASSTRTGEEYGYTFGSGTRLTVV.

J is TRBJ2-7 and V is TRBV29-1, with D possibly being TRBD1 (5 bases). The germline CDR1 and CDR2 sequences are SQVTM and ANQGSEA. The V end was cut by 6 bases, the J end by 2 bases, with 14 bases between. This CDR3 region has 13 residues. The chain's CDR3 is CSVARGFTYEQYF. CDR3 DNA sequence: TGCAGCGTGGCAAGGGGTTTTACCTACGAGCAGTACTTC.

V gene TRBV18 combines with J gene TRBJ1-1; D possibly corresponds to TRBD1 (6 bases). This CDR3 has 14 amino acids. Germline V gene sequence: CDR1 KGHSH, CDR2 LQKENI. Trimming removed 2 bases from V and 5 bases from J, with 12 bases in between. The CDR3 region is CASSPNRDLTEAFF. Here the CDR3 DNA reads TGTGCCAGCTCACCAAACAGGGATCTGACTGAAGCTTTCTTT.

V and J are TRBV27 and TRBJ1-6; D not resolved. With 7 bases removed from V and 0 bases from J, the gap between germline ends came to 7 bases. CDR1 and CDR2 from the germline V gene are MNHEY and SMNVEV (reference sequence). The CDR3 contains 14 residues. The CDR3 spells CASTRSSYNSPLHF. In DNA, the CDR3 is TGTGCCAGCACCAGGAGCTCCTATAATTCACCCCTCCACTTT.

The CDR3 spells CASSGGNTIYF. CDR3 in DNA: TGTGCCAGCAGTGGTGGAAACACCATATATTTT. The J gene is TRBJ1-3, the V gene TRBV25-1; no reliable D call. The CDR3 length is 11 residues. V was shortened by 4 bases and J by 3 bases, with 1 base between the two germline ends. Per germline, CDR1 MGHDK and CDR2 SYGVNS.

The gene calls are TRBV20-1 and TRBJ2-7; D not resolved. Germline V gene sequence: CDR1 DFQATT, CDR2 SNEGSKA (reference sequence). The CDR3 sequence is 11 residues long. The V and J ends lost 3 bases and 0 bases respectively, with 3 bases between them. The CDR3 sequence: CSASHSYEQYF. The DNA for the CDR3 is TGCAGTGCTAGTCACTCCTACGAGCAGTACTTC.

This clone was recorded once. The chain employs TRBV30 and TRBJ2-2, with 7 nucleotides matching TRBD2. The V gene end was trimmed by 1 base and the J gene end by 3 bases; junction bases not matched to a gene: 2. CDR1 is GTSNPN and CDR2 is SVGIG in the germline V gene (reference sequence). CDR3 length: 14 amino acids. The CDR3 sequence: CAWSGSGDTGELFF. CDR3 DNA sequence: TGTGCCTGGAGTGGGAGCGGGGACACCGGGGAGCTGTTTTTT.

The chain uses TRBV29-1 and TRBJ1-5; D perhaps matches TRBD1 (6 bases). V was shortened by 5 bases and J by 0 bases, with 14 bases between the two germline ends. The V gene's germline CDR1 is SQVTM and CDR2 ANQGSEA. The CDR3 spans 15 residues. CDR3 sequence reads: CSVRLTGNSNQPQHF. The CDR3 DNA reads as TGCAGCGTTCGACTTACAGGGAATAGCAATCAGCCCCAGCATTTT.

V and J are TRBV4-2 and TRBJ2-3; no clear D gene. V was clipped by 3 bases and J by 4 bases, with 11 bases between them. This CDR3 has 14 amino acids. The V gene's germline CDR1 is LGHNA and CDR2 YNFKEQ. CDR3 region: CASSQFNYADTQYF. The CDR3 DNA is TGTGCCAGCAGCCAGTTTAACTACGCAGATACGCAGTATTTT.

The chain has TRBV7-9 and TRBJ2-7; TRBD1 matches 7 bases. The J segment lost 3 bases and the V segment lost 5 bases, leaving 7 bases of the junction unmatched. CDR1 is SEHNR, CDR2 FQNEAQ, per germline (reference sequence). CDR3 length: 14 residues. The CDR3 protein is CASSDWGQLYEQYF. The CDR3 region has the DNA TGTGCCAGCAGCGACTGGGGACAGCTCTACGAGCAGTACTTC.

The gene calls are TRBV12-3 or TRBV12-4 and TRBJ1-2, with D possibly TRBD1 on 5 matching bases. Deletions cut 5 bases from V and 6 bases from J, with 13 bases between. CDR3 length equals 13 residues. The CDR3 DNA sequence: TGTGCCAGCAGTGTTCGGGGGGGAAATGGCTACACCTTC. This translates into CASSVRGGNGYTF.

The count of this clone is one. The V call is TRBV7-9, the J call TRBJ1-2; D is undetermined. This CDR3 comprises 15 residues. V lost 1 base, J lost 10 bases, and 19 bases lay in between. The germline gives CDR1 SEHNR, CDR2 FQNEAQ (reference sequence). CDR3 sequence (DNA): TGTGCCAGCAGCTTAGTGAGAGCAGGTGGAAGTAACTACACCTTC. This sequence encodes CASSLVRAGGSNYTF.

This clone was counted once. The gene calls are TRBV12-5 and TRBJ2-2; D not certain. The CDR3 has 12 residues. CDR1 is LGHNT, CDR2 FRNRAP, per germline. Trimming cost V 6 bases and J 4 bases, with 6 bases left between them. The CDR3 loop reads CASGRGTGELFF. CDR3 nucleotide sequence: TGTGCTAGTGGGCGAGGCACCGGGGAGCTGTTTTTT.

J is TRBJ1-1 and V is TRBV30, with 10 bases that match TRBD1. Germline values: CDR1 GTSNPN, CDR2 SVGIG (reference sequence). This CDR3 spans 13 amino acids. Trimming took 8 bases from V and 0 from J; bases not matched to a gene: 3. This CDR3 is CAGDRGLNTEAFF. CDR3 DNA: TGTGCCGGGGACAGGGGCCTGAACACTGAAGCTTTCTTT.

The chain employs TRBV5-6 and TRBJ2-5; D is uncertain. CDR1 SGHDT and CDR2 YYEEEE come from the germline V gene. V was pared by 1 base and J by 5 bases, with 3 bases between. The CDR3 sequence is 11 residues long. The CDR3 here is CASSLYETQYF. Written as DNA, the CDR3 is TGTGCCAGCAGCTTGTACGAGACCCAGTACTTC.

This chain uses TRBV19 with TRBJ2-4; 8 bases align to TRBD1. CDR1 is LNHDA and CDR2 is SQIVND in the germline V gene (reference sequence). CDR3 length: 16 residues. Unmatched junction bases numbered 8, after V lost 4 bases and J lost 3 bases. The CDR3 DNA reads TGTGCCAGTAGTACCCAGGGGGCTCTGGGCAAAAACATTCAGTACTTC. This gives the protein CASSTQGALGKNIQYF.

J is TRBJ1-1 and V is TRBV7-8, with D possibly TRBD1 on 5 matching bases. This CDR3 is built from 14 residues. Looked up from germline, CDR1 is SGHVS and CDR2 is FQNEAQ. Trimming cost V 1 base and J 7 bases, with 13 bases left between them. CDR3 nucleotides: TGTGCCAGCAGCTTAGTGCAGAGGGGACGTGAAGCTTTCTTT. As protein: CASSLVQRGREAFF.

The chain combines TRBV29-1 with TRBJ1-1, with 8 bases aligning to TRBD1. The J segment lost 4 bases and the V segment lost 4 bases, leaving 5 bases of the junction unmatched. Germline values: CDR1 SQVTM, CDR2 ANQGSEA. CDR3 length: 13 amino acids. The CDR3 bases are TGCAGCGTTGGGGGCAGGGGGCCCACTGAAGCTTTCTTT. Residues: CSVGGRGPTEAFF.

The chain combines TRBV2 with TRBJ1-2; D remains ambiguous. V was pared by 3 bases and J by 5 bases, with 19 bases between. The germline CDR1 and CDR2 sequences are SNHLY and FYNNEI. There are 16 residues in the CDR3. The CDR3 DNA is TGTGCCAGCAGTGAGGGTTCATGGGGAGAGGAATATGGCTACACCTTC. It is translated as CASSEGSWGEEYGYTF. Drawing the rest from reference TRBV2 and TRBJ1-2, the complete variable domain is EPEVTQTPSHQVTQMGQEVILRCVPISNHLYFYWYRQILGQKVEFLVSFYNNEISEKSEIFDDQFSVERPDGSNFTLKIRSTKLEDSAMYFCASSEGSWGEEYGYTFGSGTRLTVV.